This T cell receptor beta chain was recovered during a study of shared clonotypes between healthy human individuals. Whole-study findings and limits: Donors were few, which limited the genetic and exposure-history diversity represented.

The repertoire was sequenced with immunoSEQ multiplex PCR; TCRdb's copy has only in-frame clones and lacks some. Found here are millions of clones, approximately 93% of them singletons; the top ten hold about 0.39%. V was clipped by 3 bases and J by 4 bases; unmatched bases: 2. Germline values: CDR1 LNHNV, CDR2 YYDKDF (reference sequence). This CDR3 comprises 15 residues. Comment on this clone: Its matching antigen is unknown.

The rearrangement uses TRBV15 and TRBJ2-1; 11 nucleotides align to TRBD2. Sample: naive CD4+ T cells from PBMCs. The subset is: CD45RA+ positively selected. This TCR derives from a man aged 18 to 29 in good health. Some clones in this sample may be carry-over from other donors' samples. The CDR3 loop reads CATSRGLAAYNEQFF. DNA of the CDR3: TGTGCCACCAGCAGGGGACTAGCGGCATACAATGAGCAGTTCTTC. The complete variable domain, with remaining parts taken from reference TRBV15 and TRBJ2-1, reads DAMVIQNPRYQVTQFGKPVTLSCSQTLNHNVMYWYQQKSSQAPKLLFHYYDKDFNNEADTPDNFQSRRPNTSFCFLDIRSPGLGDTAMYLCATSRGLAAYNEQFFGPGTRLTVL.